The clone carrying this TCR beta chain was detected only once. Germline CDR1 is SQVTM and CDR2 is ANQGSEA. This CDR3 region has 13 residues. The V gene lost 7 bases and the J gene lost 13 bases, with 22 bases spanning the gap. The data were obtained in a study of blood T cell repertoires in COVID-19. For the study at large: Samples taken during acute and convalescent COVID-19 were collected in the United States, Italy and Spain. The analysed material was cDNA or gDNA that came from T cells, B-cell-depleted T cells, or PBMCs.

Per the original data handling: Estimated nucleated cell counts came from reference gene primer amplification. Here immunoSEQ multiplex PCR was the method, and the copy in TCRdb shows in-frame clones only, minus some. V, J and clone size are taken as reported in that table, and D and trimming were inferred from the DNA itself. Seen here are 61,000 or so clones, 88% observed once, and the top ten hold 20% to 25%. The clonotype was recovered from a woman aged 45-65 years with active or convalescent COVID-19. The sequenced sample was peripheral blood. The chain links TRBV29-1 to TRBJ1-4, with D possibly TRBD1 on 5 matching bases. CDR3 in DNA: TGCAGCGGAGGAGACGGGACTCATCCTTTACTGTTTTTT. Its translation is CSGGDGTHPLLFF.